The clone carrying this T cell receptor (beta chain) was seen more than once but under ten times. CDR1 is MNHEY, CDR2 SMNVEV, per germline (reference sequence). Germline trimming cut 1 base from V and 6 bases from J; bases unmatched to any gene: 16. The CDR3 totals 19 residues. Both TRBC1 and TRBC2 were covered by a beta constant-region primer of two equimolar oligonucleotides. Four rounds of PCR amplified the ligated cDNA using nested alpha and beta constant-region primers plus SP2. Ligation attached a single-stranded oligonucleotide with a 12-nucleotide UMI and the SP2 primer to the cDNA 3' end. MiXCR was run by TCRdb on the UMI-ligation and nested PCR reads, yielding one entry per CDR3 protein. The sample contains 120,000 or so distinct CDR3 sequences, 30% to 45% of which appear only once. The data originate from a study of naive and memory T cell subsets.

The receptor's source is a human donor in good health. The sequenced sample consisted of central memory CD4+ T cells from blood. This chain links TRBV27 with TRBJ2-1; 9 positions match TRBD2. The CDR3 sequence: CASSLFSLLAGEGGNEQFF. CDR3 DNA: TGTGCCAGCAGTTTATTTTCCCTTTTAGCGGGAGAAGGGGGCAATGAGCAGTTCTTC.